The present TCR beta chain was sequenced within a study of blood T cell repertoires in COVID-19. Across the whole study: Collection of acute and convalescent COVID-19 samples took place in the United States, Italy and Spain.

The sample holds one count of this clone. The protocol was immunoSEQ multiplex PCR, while the TCRdb copy is restricted to in-frame clones and leaves out a portion. The sample consists of about 350,000 clones, around 91% of them appearing once. Trimming took 0 bases from V and 12 from J; bases not matched to a gene: 5. The CDR3 runs to 13 residues. The germline gives CDR1 MNHNY, CDR2 SVGAGI (reference sequence). The sequence derives from a woman in her late teens or twenties who had recovered from COVID-19. The V call is TRBV6-6, the J call TRBJ2-4; 7 nucleotides line up with TRBD1. Sequencing was done on a sample of peripheral blood. CDR3 loop: CASSYSGQIDQYF. As DNA, the CDR3 is TGTGCCAGCAGTTACTCGGGACAGATTGATCAGTACTTC.